This T cell receptor (beta chain) was recorded in a study of cytomegalovirus exposure and HLA in healthy donors. Remarks on this clone: No antigen is known for it.

This PCR relied on a set of 60 Vbeta primers and 13 Jbeta primers. The data were produced by immunoSEQ multiplex PCR, yet TCRdb's version contains in-frame clones alone and is incomplete. This table has 150,000 to 250,000 clones, about 79% appearing once. This CDR3 contains 15 residues. Trimming removed 0 bases from V and 4 bases from J; junction bases left unmatched: 1. Germline CDR1 and CDR2: SGHTS and YDEGEE. Study conclusions and caveats: Accurate prediction of most subjects' HLA-A and HLA-B alleles from TCR beta sequences was reported. The classifier was said to identify cytomegalovirus status with high specificity and sensitivity. Across donors, presence/absence analyses took sequencing depth to be roughly uniform.

Sequencing was done on a sample of PBMCs. The chain joins TRBV5-8 to TRBJ2-5; 12 positions match TRBD1. The receptor's source is a boy between 2 and 15 years old in good health and CMV-seronegative. In nucleotides, the CDR3 is TGTGCCAGCAGCTTGGGGGACAGGGGGCGAGAGACCCAGTACTTC. This translates into CASSLGDRGRETQYF.